These T cell receptor beta chains were read from a single sample in a study of shared clonotypes between healthy human individuals. Repertoires were generated with immunoSEQ multiplex PCR, while TCRdb's copy carries only in-frame clones and drops some. Of hundreds of thousands of clones in the sample, 95% to 97% were seen once. Input material: naive CD4+ T cells sorted from blood. The receptors shown here come from a woman in her thirties in good health. CDR3s leave out the opening cysteine and the closing phenylalanine or tryptophan. The D gene is left open where the match is weak.

D gene	V gene	J gene	CDR3 protein
TRBD1	TRBV15	TRBJ2-7	ATSRGDRSYEQY
NA	TRBV18	TRBJ2-7	ASSQIRSSYEQY
NA	TRBV7-9	TRBJ2-6	ASRQSFGTESGANVLT
NA	TRBV6-6	TRBJ2-1	ASSYGGSSYNEQF
NA	TRBV29-1	TRBJ2-5	SADPGHVRETQY
TRBD2	TRBV29-1	TRBJ2-1	SGGLGANEQF
TRBD2	TRBV2	TRBJ2-5	ASSALLAGDY
NA	TRBV30	TRBJ1-1	AWSSGTEAF
NA	TRBV28	TRBJ2-5	ASSFGRVKTQY
TRBD1	TRBV6-5	TRBJ1-4	ASSRDRGREKLF
NA	TRBV10-3	TRBJ2-2	AIERGDTGELF
TRBD1	TRBV7-9	TRBJ1-3	ASSPGTGFSGNTIY
NA	TRBV7-9	TRBJ1-1	ASSTQDGGTEAF
TRBD2	TRBV9	TRBJ2-7	ASSVASGTLYEQY
TRBD2	TRBV30	TRBJ2-7	AWSGTSGGYEQY
NA	TRBV7-9	TRBJ1-2	ASSLSSGGYT
TRBD1	TRBV15	TRBJ1-5	ATSREGQSTSNQPQH
NA	TRBV29-1	TRBJ1-1	SVAGRMNTEAF
NA	TRBV14	TRBJ2-1	ASSQEEVYEQF
NA	TRBV27	TRBJ1-4	ASSYANTGSQKKLF
TRBD2	TRBV4-1	TRBJ2-5	ASSQGSSGRGEQY
NA	TRBV27	TRBJ1-2	ASSPAGYGYT
NA	TRBV14	TRBJ2-7	ASSLPRSGRTYEQY
TRBD2	TRBV5-6	TRBJ2-7	ASSLVLAREQY
NA	TRBV5-1	TRBJ2-3	ASSLPRGTDTQY
NA	TRBV5-6	TRBJ1-5	ASSTPGASNQPQH
NA	TRBV21-1	TRBJ2-1	ASSETNEQF
NA	TRBV18	TRBJ2-7	ASSPEVRLPPYEQY
NA	TRBV6-5	TRBJ2-6	ASRYSGANVLT
NA	TRBV6-1	TRBJ1-5	ASSEVDQAVRQPQH
TRBD2	TRBV4-1	TRBJ2-3	ASSQPGLAETTDTQY
NA	TRBV19	TRBJ2-2	ASSSTRVPIGELF
NA	TRBV5-4	TRBJ1-4	ASSFRRDVANEKLF
NA	TRBV9	TRBJ2-1	ASSVANTYNEQF
TRBD1	TRBV4-2	TRBJ2-7	ASSHDRANYEQY
TRBD1	TRBV28	TRBJ1-2	ASSLYGTGGGYT
NA	TRBV2	TRBJ2-7	ASSETEYEHEQY
NA	TRBV6-1	TRBJ1-5	ASSALSGHLSNQPQH
NA	TRBV10-2	TRBJ1-3	ASSESWVRVSGNTIY
TRBD1	TRBV13	TRBJ2-3	ASSPYASPSGGGTDTQY
TRBD1	TRBV28	TRBJ2-7	ASSQQGREQY
TRBD1	TRBV11-1	NA	ASSPGTGGWNEQY
NA	TRBV11-1	TRBJ2-7	ASSLRRGEQY
NA	TRBV27	TRBJ2-2	ASSLWRGSTGELF
NA	TRBV7-3	TRBJ2-3	ASSFAGAGDTQY
NA	TRBV25-1	TRBJ2-2	ASSVRGRTGELF
NA	TRBV18	TRBJ2-7	ASSPPGDTSYEQY